These T cell receptor beta chains were read from a single sample in a study of shared clonotypes between healthy human individuals. Profiling relied on immunoSEQ multiplex PCR, and the TCRdb table lists in-frame clones only, not all of them. The profile shows more than 2,000,000 clones, approximately 93% of them singletons. Sample: naive CD4+ T cells from PBMCs. The receptors here all came from a young man in good health. Some clones in this sample may be carry-over from other donors' samples. The CDR3 runs from the conserved cysteine through the conserved F or W. D genes are given only for firm matches. Clone size is given for some rows only: seen once, a few or many times, or a class if the clone is expanded.

D gene: TRBD2
J gene: TRBJ2-1
clone size: .
V gene: TRBV9
CDR3 protein: CASSELAGVYEQFF
CDR3 DNA: TGTGCCAGCAGCGAGTTAGCGGGTGTGTATGAGCAGTTCTTC

D gene: TRBD1
J gene: TRBJ2-6
clone size: .
V gene: TRBV10-1
CDR3 protein: CASTGTGNSGANVLTF
CDR3 DNA: TGCGCCAGCACCGGGACAGGGAACTCTGGGGCCAACGTCCTGACTTTC

D gene: .
J gene: TRBJ2-7
clone size: .
V gene: TRBV6-1
CDR3 protein: CASSEGPSDIYEQYF
CDR3 DNA: TGTGCCAGCAGTGAAGGGCCTAGCGACATCTACGAGCAGTACTTC

D gene: .
J gene: TRBJ2-7
clone size: once
V gene: TRBV5-6
CDR3 protein: CASSSLGRSYEQYF
CDR3 DNA: TGTGCCAGCAGCTCACTAGGTCGATCCTACGAGCAGTACTTC

D gene: TRBD1
J gene: TRBJ1-5
clone size: .
V gene: TRBV2
CDR3 protein: CASSKTGGRQPQHF
CDR3 DNA: TGTGCCAGCAGTAAAACAGGGGGCCGACAGCCCCAGCATTTT

D gene: TRBD1
J gene: TRBJ2-5
clone size: .
V gene: TRBV5-6
CDR3 protein: CASSLDRQETQYF
CDR3 DNA: TGTGCCAGCAGCCTGGACAGGCAAGAGACCCAGTACTTC

D gene: .
J gene: TRBJ2-7
clone size: few
V gene: TRBV5-1
CDR3 protein: CASRPGTYNSYEQYF
CDR3 DNA: TGCGCCAGCCGACCCGGGACTTACAACTCCTACGAGCAGTACTTC

D gene: .
J gene: TRBJ1-2
clone size: .
V gene: TRBV29-1
CDR3 protein: CSVIGHPTNYGYTF
CDR3 DNA: TGCAGCGTTATAGGACACCCGACTAACTATGGCTACACCTTC

D gene: .
J gene: TRBJ2-3
clone size: .
V gene: TRBV9
CDR3 protein: CASSVGLAASEDTQYF
CDR3 DNA: TGTGCCAGCAGCGTAGGGTTAGCCGCATCAGAAGATACGCAGTATTTT

D gene: TRBD2
J gene: TRBJ2-1
clone size: .
V gene: TRBV5-1
CDR3 protein: CASSFLGTSGSGSEFF
CDR3 DNA: TGCGCCAGCAGCTTCCTCGGGACTAGCGGGAGCGGGAGTGAGTTCTTC

D gene: TRBD2
J gene: TRBJ2-1
clone size: .
V gene: TRBV14
CDR3 protein: CASSQDSGRGGNEQFF
CDR3 DNA: TGTGCCAGCAGCCAAGATAGCGGGAGGGGAGGGAATGAGCAGTTCTTC

D gene: TRBD1
J gene: TRBJ1-2
clone size: .
V gene: TRBV28
CDR3 protein: CASSFPLQGDYGYTF
CDR3 DNA: TGTGCCAGCAGTTTTCCCCTCCAGGGGGACTATGGCTACACCTTC

D gene: .
J gene: TRBJ2-1
clone size: once
V gene: TRBV4-2
CDR3 protein: CASSRDVAYEQFF
CDR3 DNA: TGTGCCAGCAGCCGGGACGTAGCGTATGAGCAGTTCTTC

D gene: TRBD1
J gene: TRBJ2-7
clone size: .
V gene: TRBV5-4
CDR3 protein: CASSWEQGVTYEQYF
CDR3 DNA: TGTGCCAGCAGCTGGGAACAGGGGGTAACCTACGAGCAGTACTTC

D gene: .
J gene: TRBJ2-4
clone size: .
V gene: TRBV15
CDR3 protein: CATRDTSGSNIQYF
CDR3 DNA: TGTGCCACCAGAGATACATCCGGGTCAAACATTCAGTACTTC

D gene: TRBD2
J gene: TRBJ2-1
clone size: .
V gene: TRBV7-8
CDR3 protein: CASSILRAGGYNEQFF
CDR3 DNA: TGTGCCAGCAGCATCCTAAGAGCGGGAGGATACAATGAGCAGTTCTTC

D gene: .
J gene: TRBJ1-2
clone size: .
V gene: TRBV7-2
CDR3 protein: CASSLRGEGYGYTF
CDR3 DNA: TGTGCCAGCAGCTTACGGGGGGAGGGCTATGGCTACACCTTC

D gene: .
J gene: TRBJ2-1
clone size: .
V gene: TRBV10-3
CDR3 protein: CAISALDRKYNEQFF
CDR3 DNA: TGTGCCATCAGTGCGCTGGACAGAAAATACAATGAGCAGTTCTTC

D gene: TRBD1
J gene: TRBJ1-4
clone size: few
V gene: TRBV6-5
CDR3 protein: CASSYLDREKLFF
CDR3 DNA: TGTGCCAGCAGTTACCTGGACAGGGAGAAACTGTTTTTT

D gene: TRBD1
J gene: TRBJ2-7
clone size: .
V gene: TRBV9
CDR3 protein: CASSGGQGFYEQYF
CDR3 DNA: TGTGCCAGCAGCGGGGGACAGGGGTTCTACGAGCAGTACTTC

D gene: TRBD2
J gene: TRBJ2-2
clone size: .
V gene: TRBV9
CDR3 protein: CASSPTSGRANTGELFF
CDR3 DNA: TGTGCCAGCAGCCCGACTAGCGGGAGGGCCAACACCGGGGAGCTGTTTTTT

D gene: TRBD1
J gene: TRBJ2-7
clone size: .
V gene: TRBV5-1
CDR3 protein: CASSQPQGEQEEQYF
CDR3 DNA: TGCGCCAGCAGCCAACCACAGGGGGAACAGGAGGAGCAGTACTTC

D gene: .
J gene: TRBJ1-5
clone size: .
V gene: TRBV19
CDR3 protein: CASSIVNQPQHF
CDR3 DNA: TGTGCCAGTAGTATAGTCAATCAGCCCCAGCATTTT

D gene: .
J gene: TRBJ1-5
clone size: once
V gene: TRBV2
CDR3 protein: CASGPGRGNQPQHF
CDR3 DNA: TGTGCCAGCGGCCCGGGCAGGGGCAATCAGCCCCAGCATTTT

D gene: .
J gene: TRBJ2-6
clone size: .
V gene: TRBV28
CDR3 protein: CATHPGSGANVLTF
CDR3 DNA: TGTGCCACCCACCCGGGGAGCGGGGCCAACGTCCTGACTTTC

D gene: .
J gene: TRBJ2-5
clone size: once
V gene: TRBV19
CDR3 protein: CASSNPPGVVQETQYF
CDR3 DNA: TGTGCCAGTAGTAACCCCCCAGGGGTTGTGCAAGAGACCCAGTACTTC

D gene: .
J gene: TRBJ2-1
clone size: .
V gene: TRBV6-4
CDR3 protein: CASSLDLGVNEQFF
CDR3 DNA: TGTGCCAGCAGTCTGGACCTGGGGGTGAATGAGCAGTTCTTC

D gene: TRBD1
J gene: TRBJ2-1
clone size: .
V gene: TRBV7-7
CDR3 protein: CASSPGTGAEGEEQFF
CDR3 DNA: TGTGCCAGCAGCCCGGGGACAGGGGCCGAAGGGGAGGAGCAGTTCTTC

D gene: TRBD1
J gene: TRBJ2-2
clone size: .
V gene: TRBV5-1
CDR3 protein: CASSLLGQGNTGELFF
CDR3 DNA: TGCGCCAGCAGCTTGCTAGGACAGGGCAACACCGGGGAGCTGTTTTTT

D gene: .
J gene: TRBJ1-4
clone size: once
V gene: TRBV5-8
CDR3 protein: CASSLGYDRKGEKLFF
CDR3 DNA: TGTGCCAGCAGCTTGGGGTACGATCGAAAGGGTGAAAAACTGTTTTTT

D gene: TRBD1
J gene: TRBJ1-4
clone size: .
V gene: TRBV5-1
CDR3 protein: CASSLGGQGSGEKLFF
CDR3 DNA: TGCGCCAGCAGCTTGGGGGGACAGGGGAGCGGCGAAAAACTGTTTTTT

D gene: .
J gene: TRBJ2-7
clone size: .
V gene: TRBV28
CDR3 protein: CASSPLGEQYF
CDR3 DNA: TGTGCCAGCAGTCCGTTGGGCGAGCAGTACTTC

D gene: .
J gene: TRBJ2-2
clone size: .
V gene: TRBV30
CDR3 protein: CAWSSVSLDTGELFF
CDR3 DNA: .

D gene: .
J gene: TRBJ1-4
clone size: .
V gene: TRBV7-9
CDR3 protein: CASSLVPREQAEKLFF
CDR3 DNA: TGTGCCAGCAGCTTAGTTCCCCGGGAACAGGCTGAAAAACTGTTTTTT

D gene: .
J gene: TRBJ2-7
clone size: .
V gene: TRBV15
CDR3 protein: CATSRASDSYEQYF
CDR3 DNA: TGTGCCACCAGCAGAGCTAGCGATTCCTACGAGCAGTACTTC

D gene: TRBD1
J gene: TRBJ2-7
clone size: .
V gene: TRBV6-1
CDR3 protein: CASSARQGGYEQYF
CDR3 DNA: TGTGCCAGCAGTGCCCGACAGGGGGGCTACGAGCAGTACTTC

D gene: .
J gene: TRBJ1-1
clone size: .
V gene: TRBV27
CDR3 protein: CASSLWRGGTEAFF
CDR3 DNA: TGTGCCAGCAGTCTATGGAGGGGGGGCACTGAAGCTTTCTTT

D gene: .
J gene: TRBJ2-3
clone size: .
V gene: TRBV4-3
CDR3 protein: CASSQERGNTQYF
CDR3 DNA: TGCGCCAGCAGCCAAGAACGTGGGAATACGCAGTATTTT

D gene: .
J gene: TRBJ1-1
clone size: .
V gene: TRBV29-1
CDR3 protein: CSVVVAMNTEAFF
CDR3 DNA: TGCAGCGTTGTGGTGGCCATGAACACTGAAGCTTTCTTT

D gene: TRBD1
J gene: TRBJ2-1
clone size: .
V gene: TRBV28
CDR3 protein: CASSLGTESSYNEQFF
CDR3 DNA: TGTGCCAGCAGTTTAGGGACAGAGAGCTCCTACAATGAGCAGTTCTTC

D gene: .
J gene: TRBJ2-5
clone size: .
V gene: TRBV5-4
CDR3 protein: CAPGKDTQETQYF
CDR3 DNA: TGTGCCCCCGGAAAGGACACGCAAGAGACCCAGTACTTC

D gene: .
J gene: TRBJ2-7
clone size: few
V gene: TRBV15
CDR3 protein: CATSRGGPGYEQYF
CDR3 DNA: TGTGCCACCAGCAGAGGAGGCCCAGGCTACGAGCAGTACTTC

D gene: .
J gene: TRBJ1-2
clone size: .
V gene: TRBV19
CDR3 protein: CASSRVDGAYGYTF
CDR3 DNA: TGTGCCAGTAGTAGGGTCGATGGGGCCTATGGCTACACCTTC

D gene: TRBD1
J gene: TRBJ1-1
clone size: .
V gene: TRBV18
CDR3 protein: CASLFQGGTEAFF
CDR3 DNA: TGTGCCAGCTTATTCCAGGGGGGCACTGAAGCTTTCTTT

D gene: TRBD2
J gene: TRBJ2-7
clone size: .
V gene: TRBV5-6
CDR3 protein: CASSLLAGGGEQYF
CDR3 DNA: TGTGCCAGCAGCTTGCTAGCGGGAGGTGGTGAGCAGTACTTC

D gene: .
J gene: TRBJ1-1
clone size: .
V gene: TRBV28
CDR3 protein: CASSSPRTNTEAFF
CDR3 DNA: TGTGCCAGCAGTTCTCCAAGGACGAACACTGAAGCTTTCTTT

D gene: TRBD2
J gene: TRBJ2-5
clone size: .
V gene: TRBV7-3
CDR3 protein: CASSPTASGGETQYF
CDR3 DNA: TGTGCCAGCAGCCCTACCGCTTCGGGGGGAGAGACCCAGTACTTC

D gene: .
J gene: TRBJ2-7
clone size: .
V gene: TRBV5-1
CDR3 protein: CASSFSHSSYEQYF
CDR3 DNA: TGCGCCAGCAGCTTCAGCCACAGCTCCTACGAGCAGTACTTC

D gene: TRBD2
J gene: TRBJ2-2
clone size: .
V gene: TRBV5-6
CDR3 protein: CASSLQGLAFNTGELFF
CDR3 DNA: TGTGCCAGCAGCTTGCAGGGACTAGCGTTTAACACCGGGGAGCTGTTTTTT

D gene: .
J gene: TRBJ1-3
clone size: .
V gene: TRBV7-9
CDR3 protein: CASSLNSGNTIYF
CDR3 DNA: TGTGCCAGCAGCTTGAACTCTGGAAACACCATATATTTT

D gene: .
J gene: TRBJ1-5
clone size: .
V gene: TRBV5-8
CDR3 protein: CASSPRQNNQPQHF
CDR3 DNA: TGTGCCAGCAGCCCACGACAGAACAATCAGCCCCAGCATTTT